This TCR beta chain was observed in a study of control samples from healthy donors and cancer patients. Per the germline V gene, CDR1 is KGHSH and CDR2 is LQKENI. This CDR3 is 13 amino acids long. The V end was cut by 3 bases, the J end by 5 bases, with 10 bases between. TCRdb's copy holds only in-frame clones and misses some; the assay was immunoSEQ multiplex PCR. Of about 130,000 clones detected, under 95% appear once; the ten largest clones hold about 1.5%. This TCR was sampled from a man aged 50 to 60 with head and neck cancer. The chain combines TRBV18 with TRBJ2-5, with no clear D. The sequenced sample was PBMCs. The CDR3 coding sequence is TGTGCCAGCTCACCTACTTCGCCCGAGACCCAGTACTTC. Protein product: CASSPTSPETQYF.